These T cell receptor gamma chains were read from a single sample in a study of Vδ1+ human thymocytes. TCRdb processed the multiplex PCR reads again with the CATT caller. Here the sample spans about 23,000 gamma-chain clones, roughly 13% being singletons. Sequencing used Vdelta1+ gamma-delta thymocytes from the thymus. These receptor sequences come from a child younger than two who had congenital heart surgery. CDR3s include the opening cysteine and the closing phenylalanine or tryptophan. Only part of the rows carry a size: once, few, many, or a class if the clone is expanded.

TRGJP2 NA TRGV2 CATWQHGSDWIKTF TGTGCCACCTGGCAACATGGTAGTGATTGGATCAAGACGTTT
TRGJ1/TRGJ2 NA TRGV4 CATWDGLRNYYKKLF TGTGCCACCTGGGATGGGCTTCGGAATTATTATAAGAAACTCTTT
TRGJP1 NA TRGV4 CATWNGNTTGWFKIF TGTGCCACCTGGAATGGTAATACCACTGGTTGGTTCAAGATATTT
TRGJP1 NA TRGV9 CALWEVRYTTGWFKIF TGTGCCTTGTGGGAGGTGCGTTATACCACTGGTTGGTTCAAGATATTT
TRGJ1/TRGJ2 medium-sized TRGV9 CALWEDHKKLF TGTGCCTTGTGGGAGGATCATAAGAAACTCTTT
TRGJ1/TRGJ2 few TRGV2 CATWDGLRYKKLF TGTGCCACCTGGGACGGGCTGCGATATAAGAAACTCTTT
TRGJ1/TRGJ2 NA TRGV2 CATWDGPDLNYYKKLF TGTGCCACCTGGGACGGGCCGGATTTGAATTATTATAAGAAACTCTTT
TRGJ1/TRGJ2 few TRGV4 CATWRNYYKKLF TGTGCCACCTGGCGGAATTATTATAAGAAACTCTTT
TRGJ1/TRGJ2 NA TRGV4 CATWKVDYKKLF TGTGCCACCTGGAAAGTTGATTATAAGAAACTCTTT
TRGJP2 few TRGV9 CALWEALSSDWIKTF TGTGCCTTGTGGGAGGCCCTCAGTAGTGATTGGATCAAGACGTTT
TRGJ1/TRGJ2 few TRGV9 CAHRKGVYEKLF TGTGCACACCGAAAGGGGGTTTATGAGAAACTCTTT
TRGJ1/TRGJ2 few TRGV2 CATWDGPWNYKKLF TGTGCCACCTGGGACGGGCCCTGGAATTATAAGAAACTCTTT
TRGJ1/TRGJ2 NA TRGV4 CATWPFNYKKLF TGTGCCACCTGGCCCTTTAATTATAAGAAACTCTTT
TRGJ1/TRGJ2 NA TRGV5 CATWDSHNMGKKLF TGTGCCACCTGGGACAGTCACAACATGGGTAAGAAACTCTTT
TRGJ1/TRGJ2 few TRGV9 CALWESVPKKLF TGTGCCTTGTGGGAGTCCGTGCCTAAGAAACTCTTT
TRGJ1/TRGJ2 NA TRGV3 CATWDRRIYYKKLF TGTGCCACCTGGGACAGGCGAATTTATTATAAGAAACTCTTT
TRGJ1/TRGJ2 few TRGV2 CATWDGPGGYYKKLF TGTGCCACCTGGGACGGGCCCGGAGGCTATTATAAGAAACTCTTT
TRGJ1/TRGJ2 few TRGV2 CATWDGRDVKKLF TGTGCCACCTGGGACGGGCGGGATGTGAAGAAACTCTTT
TRGJP2 NA TRGV5 CATWDRPLKNSSDWIKTF TGTGCCACCTGGGACAGGCCCCTAAAAAATAGTAGTGATTGGATCAAGACGTTT
TRGJP few TRGV8 CATWDRSELGKKIKVF TGTGCCACCTGGGATAGATCAGAGTTGGGCAAAAAAATCAAGGTATTT
TRGJ1/TRGJ2 NA TRGV8 CATWDRRYYYKKLF TGTGCCACCTGGGATAGGCGGTATTATTATAAGAAACTCTTT
TRGJ1/TRGJ2 few TRGV3 CATWDRPPDKKLF TGTGCCACCTGGGACAGGCCACCCGATAAGAAACTCTTT
TRGJ1/TRGJ2 NA TRGV4 CATWNDHYKKLF TGTGCCACCTGGAATGACCATTATAAGAAACTCTTT
TRGJ1/TRGJ2 few TRGV4 CATWNGWYYKKLF TGTGCCACCTGGAATGGGTGGTATTATAAGAAACTCTTT
TRGJ1/TRGJ2 NA TRGV4 CATWNRHYYKKLF TGTGCCACCTGGAATCGCCATTATTATAAGAAACTCTTT
TRGJ1/TRGJ2 NA TRGV8 CATWDTNNYYKKLF TGTGCCACCTGGGATACTAACAATTATTATAAGAAACTCTTT
TRGJ1/TRGJ2 NA TRGV4 CATWDGWNYYKKLF TGTGCCACCTGGGATGGCTGGAATTATTATAAGAAACTCTTT
TRGJ1/TRGJ2 NA TRGV4 CATWNGCNYKKLF TGTGCCACCTGGAATGGTTGCAATTATAAGAAACTCTTT
TRGJP2 once TRGV8 CATRDRISDWIKTF TGTGCCACCCGGGATAGGATTAGTGATTGGATCAAGACGTTT
TRGJ1/TRGJ2 medium-sized TRGV4 CATWDGPYYKKLF TGTGCCACCTGGGATGGGCCATATTATAAGAAACTCTTT
TRGJ1/TRGJ2 medium-sized TRGV9 CALWNYYKKLF TGTGCCTTGTGGAATTATTATAAGAAACTCTTT
TRGJ1/TRGJ2 NA TRGV4 CATWNGYFYYKKLF TGTGCCACCTGGAATGGGTACTTTTATTATAAGAAACTCTTT
TRGJP2 NA TRGV9 CALWEVRNSDWIKTF TGTGCCTTGTGGGAGGTGCGGAATAGTGATTGGATCAAGACGTTT
TRGJ1/TRGJ2 few TRGV9 CALWEREKLF TGTGCCTTGTGGGAAAGGGAGAAACTCTTT
TRGJP2 few TRGV9 CALWEVPGSVSDWIKTF TGTGCCTTGTGGGAGGTGCCCGGGTCGGTAAGTGATTGGATCAAGACGTTT
TRGJ1/TRGJ2 NA TRGV9 CALWELGSKKLF TGTGCCTTGTGGGAGCTGGGGAGTAAGAAACTCTTT
TRGJ1/TRGJ2 NA TRGV8 CATWEMRREYKKLF TGTGCCACCTGGGAAATGAGACGGGAATATAAGAAACTCTTT
TRGJ1/TRGJ2 few TRGV5 CATWDRPGTYYKKLF TGTGCCACCTGGGACAGGCCCGGAACTTATTATAAGAAACTCTTT
TRGJ1/TRGJ2 NA TRGV5 CATWDYRDRGKKLF TGTGCCACCTGGGACTACCGGGACCGGGGTAAGAAACTCTTT
TRGJ1/TRGJ2 NA TRGV4 CATWALFYYKKLF TGTGCCACCTGGGCCCTTTTTTATTATAAGAAACTCTTT
TRGJ1/TRGJ2 few TRGV4 CATWDVGYKKLF TGTGCCACCTGGGATGTAGGGTATAAGAAACTCTTT